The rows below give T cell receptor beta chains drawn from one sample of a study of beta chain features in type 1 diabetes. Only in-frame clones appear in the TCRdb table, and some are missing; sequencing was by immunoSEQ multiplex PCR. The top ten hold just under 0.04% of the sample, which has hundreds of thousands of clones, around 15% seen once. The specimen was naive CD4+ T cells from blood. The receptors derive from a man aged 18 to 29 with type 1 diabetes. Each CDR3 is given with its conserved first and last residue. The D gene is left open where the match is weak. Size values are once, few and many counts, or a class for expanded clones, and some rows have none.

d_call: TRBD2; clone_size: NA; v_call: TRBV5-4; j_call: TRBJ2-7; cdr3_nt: TGTGCCAGCAGCTTGGCGTTAGCGGGGGGGTTGGACGAGCAGTACTTC; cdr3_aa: CASSLALAGGLDEQYF
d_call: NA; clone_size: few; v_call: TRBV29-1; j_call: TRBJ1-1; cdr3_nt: TGCAGCGTTGTCGTGCGGGGTCTGAACACTGAAGCTTTCTTT; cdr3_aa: CSVVVRGLNTEAFF
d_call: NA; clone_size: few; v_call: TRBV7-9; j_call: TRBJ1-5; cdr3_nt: TGTGCCAGCAGCCCTAGGCCAAATCAGCCCCAGCATTTT; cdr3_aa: CASSPRPNQPQHF
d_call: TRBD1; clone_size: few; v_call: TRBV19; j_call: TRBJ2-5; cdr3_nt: TGTGCCAGTAGTTCTGGGACAGGTCAAGAGACCCAGTACTTC; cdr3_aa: CASSSGTGQETQYF
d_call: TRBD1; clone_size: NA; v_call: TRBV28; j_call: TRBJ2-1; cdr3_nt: TGTGCCAGCACACCTCCAGGGGGCTCCTACAATGAGCAGTTCTTC; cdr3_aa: CASTPPGGSYNEQFF
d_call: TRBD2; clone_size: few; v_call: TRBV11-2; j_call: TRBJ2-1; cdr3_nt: TGTGCCAGCAGCTTAGGACGCGGGGGGCCGGCTGAGCAGTTCTTC; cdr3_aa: CASSLGRGGPAEQFF
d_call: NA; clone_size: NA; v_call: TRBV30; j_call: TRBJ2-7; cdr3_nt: TGTGCCTGGAAGGGTGGACAGTCAAATACCTACGAGCAGTACTTC; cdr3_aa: CAWKGGQSNTYEQYF
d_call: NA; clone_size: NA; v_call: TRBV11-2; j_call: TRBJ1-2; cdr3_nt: TGTGCCAGCAGCTCCAGGGAGCAGGGATACTATGGCTACACCTTC; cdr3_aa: CASSSREQGYYGYTF
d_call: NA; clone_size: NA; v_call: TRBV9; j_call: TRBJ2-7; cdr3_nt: TGTGCCAGCAGCCCTAGAATATCGGTTGGAGAGCAGTACTTC; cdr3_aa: CASSPRISVGEQYF
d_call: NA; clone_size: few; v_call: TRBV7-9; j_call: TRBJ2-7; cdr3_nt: TGTGCCAGCAGCCCCCACACAAGCTCAGGGAGCGAGCAGTACTTC; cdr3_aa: CASSPHTSSGSEQYF
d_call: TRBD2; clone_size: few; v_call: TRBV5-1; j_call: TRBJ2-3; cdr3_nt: TGCGCCAGCAGCTACGGGAGGGCCAAGGCAGATACGCAGTATTTT; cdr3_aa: CASSYGRAKADTQYF
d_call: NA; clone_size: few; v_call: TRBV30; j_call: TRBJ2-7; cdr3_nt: TGTGCCTGGGCCGGGTCTTCCTACGAGCAGTACTTC; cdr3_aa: CAWAGSSYEQYF
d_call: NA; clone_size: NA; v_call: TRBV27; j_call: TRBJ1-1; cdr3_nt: TGTGCCTCACTCAGGCGGGGGTCTGGGAACACTGAAGCTTTCTTT; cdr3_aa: CASLRRGSGNTEAFF
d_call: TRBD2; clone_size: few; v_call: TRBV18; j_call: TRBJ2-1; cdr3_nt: TGTGCCAGCTCCTCAACTAGCGGGGGGCGGAATGAGCAGTTCTTC; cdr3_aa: CASSSTSGGRNEQFF
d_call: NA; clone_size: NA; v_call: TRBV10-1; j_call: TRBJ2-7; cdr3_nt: TGCGCCACCCAGGACGGGTACGAGCAGTACTTC; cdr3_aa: CATQDGYEQYF
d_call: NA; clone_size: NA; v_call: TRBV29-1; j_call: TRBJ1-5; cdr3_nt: TGCAGCGTTGGGGGTATAGACAGAAATCAGCCCCAGCATTTT; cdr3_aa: CSVGGIDRNQPQHF
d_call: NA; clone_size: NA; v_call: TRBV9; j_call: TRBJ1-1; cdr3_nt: TGTGCCAGCAGCCTAGGGGGGTCCATGAACACTGAAGCTTTCTTT; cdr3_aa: CASSLGGSMNTEAFF
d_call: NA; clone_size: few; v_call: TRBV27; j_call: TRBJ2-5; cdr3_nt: TGTGCCAGCAGCGAAGGGGAGACCCAGTACTTC; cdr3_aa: CASSEGETQYF
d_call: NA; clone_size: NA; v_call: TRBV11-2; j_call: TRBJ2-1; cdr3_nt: TGTGCCAGCAGCTTAATCCTTAGGTGGTATGAGCAGTTCTTC; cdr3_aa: CASSLILRWYEQFF
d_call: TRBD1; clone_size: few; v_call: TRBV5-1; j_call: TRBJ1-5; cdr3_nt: TGCGCCAGCAGCTTCGGGACAGGCTATCAACCCCAGCATTTT; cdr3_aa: CASSFGTGYQPQHF